The 20 T cell receptor beta chains given below trace back to one sample, sequenced in a study of T-cell reconstitution after alpha-beta-depleted transplantation in children. TCRbeta library construction was performed incorporating unique molecular identifiers. MiXCR, applied by TCRdb to the PCR reads, yields one record per CDR3 protein. The sample shows 490,000 or so distinct CDR3 sequences, roughly a tenth of them seen only once. The sequenced sample was PBMCs, obtained before TCRalphabeta/CD19-depleted stem cell transplant. Receptors were obtained from a child under 10 years old with inherited bone marrow failure, due to receive a stem cell transplant.

This clonotype showed up many times. The CDR3 protein is CASSPLQGNSNQPQHF. CDR3 bases: TGTGCCAGCAGCCCCCTCCAGGGGAATAGCAATCAGCCCCAGCATTTT. The chain joins TRBV3-1 to TRBJ1-5; perhaps TRBD1 as D (6 bases). There are 16 residues in the CDR3. Germline V gives CDR1 LGHDT, CDR2 YNNKEL (reference sequence). Trimming removed 4 bases at V and 0 bases at J, with 13 bases between.

This clonotype has ten or more counts. CDR3 loop: CATSREGGAPTREQFF. DNA for the CDR3: TGTGCCACCAGCAGAGAGGGCGGGGCCCCTACTCGTGAGCAGTTCTTC. The V call is TRBV15, the J call TRBJ2-1, with D maybe TRBD2 (6 bases). V lost 0 bases to trimming and J lost 9 bases, with 18 bases between them. The V gene's germline CDR1 is LNHNV and CDR2 YYDKDF (reference sequence). CDR3 length: 16 residues. Combining the CDR3 with reference TRBV15 and TRBJ2-1 gives the whole variable domain DAMVIQNPRYQVTQFGKPVTLSCSQTLNHNVMYWYQQKSSQAPKLLFHYYDKDFNNEADTPDNFQSRRPNTSFCFLDIRSPGLGDTAMYLCATSREGGAPTREQFFGPGTRLTVL.

This clonotype was counted at least ten times. V usage is TRBV5-5 and J usage is TRBJ2-1; possibly TRBD2 for D (6 bases). Between the trimmed V and J ends, which lost 4 bases and 2 bases, there was a span of 10 bases. This CDR3 comprises 14 residues. Germline V gene data show CDR1 as SGHKS and CDR2 as YYEKEE (reference sequence). The CDR3 DNA sequence: TGTGCCAGCAGCCCGTCTAGCGCCTACAATGAGCAGTTCTTC. Translated: CASSPSSAYNEQFF.

This clonotype was observed many times. The chain uses TRBV29-1 and TRBJ2-7; D remains unclear. The CDR3 is 13 amino acids. Germline V CDR1 and CDR2: SQVTM, ANQGSEA. With 0 bases removed from V and 3 bases from J, the gap between germline ends came to 9 bases. The CDR3 bases are TGCAGCGTTGAAGATCGGTCGGACTACGAGCAGTACTTC. Its translation: CSVEDRSDYEQYF.

In this sample, this clonotype turned up a few times. J is TRBJ2-7 and V is TRBV6-2 or TRBV6-3, with D perhaps TRBD1 or TRBD2 (5 bases each). With 5 bases removed from V and 3 bases from J, the gap between germline ends came to 17 bases. From germline, CDR1 is MNHEY and CDR2 SVGEGT. CDR3 length: 15 amino acids. The CDR3 region is CASSRLSARGYEQYF. The DNA of the CDR3 is TGTGCCAGCAGTCGTCTTAGCGCGAGGGGCTACGAGCAGTACTTC.

This clonotype appeared many times. The V and J genes are TRBV20-1 and TRBJ2-1, with 10 bases matching TRBD2. Germline values: CDR1 DFQATT, CDR2 SNEGSKA (reference sequence). This CDR3 is built from 15 residues. J lost 8 bases, V lost 0 bases, and 7 bases had no gene match. CDR3 region: CSARDLLAGDHEQFF. CDR3 bases: TGCAGTGCTAGAGATCTTCTAGCGGGAGACCATGAGCAGTTCTTC.

The table lists this clonotype with many counts. J is TRBJ2-3 and V is TRBV30; the D is unclear. V was trimmed by 0 bases and J by 1 base, leaving 8 bases between them. Germline CDR1 is GTSNPN and CDR2 is SVGIG (reference sequence). The CDR3 totals 14 residues. The CDR3 bases are TGTGCCTGGAGTGTCCCCAGAGGCACAGATACGCAGTATTTT. Protein product: CAWSVPRGTDTQYF.

This clonotype was seen at least ten times. The genes are TRBV11-2 and TRBJ2-7, with D possibly being TRBD2 (5 bases). Germline V gene sequence: CDR1 SGHAT, CDR2 FQNNGV. Trimming cost V 5 bases and J 4 bases, with 18 bases left between them. This CDR3 has 15 residues. The CDR3 spells CASSLGPSGRYEQYF. As DNA, the CDR3 is TGTGCCAGCAGCCTAGGACCTTCGGGAAGATACGAGCAGTACTTC.

The chain links TRBV3-1 to TRBJ2-1; TRBD2 matches at 7 bases. The CDR3 extends over 16 amino acids. J gave up 0 bases and V 6 bases, and 8 bases lay outside the gene matches. Germline V gene sequence: CDR1 LGHDT, CDR2 YNNKEL (reference sequence). The CDR3 here is CASRGDYTFSYNEQFF. The CDR3 bases are TGTGCCAGCAGGGGGGACTACACCTTCTCCTACAATGAGCAGTTCTTC.

This clonotype was seen ten or more times. This chain links TRBV27 with TRBJ2-7; 9 bases are a match to TRBD2. Trimming cost V 0 bases and J 2 bases; bases outside gene matches: 5. The CDR3 sequence is 16 residues long. CDR1 MNHEY and CDR2 SMNVEV come from the germline V gene (reference sequence). CDR3 DNA: TGTGCCAGCAGTTTATCTTTAGCGGGAGCACCCTACGAGCAGTACTTC. Translation: CASSLSLAGAPYEQYF.

This clonotype was counted many times. The gene calls are TRBV11-2 and TRBJ2-1, with D possibly being TRBD2 (6 bases). V shed 1 base and J shed 4 bases, with 20 bases lying between them. The CDR3 has 18 residues. The V gene's germline CDR1 is SGHAT and CDR2 FQNNGV. The CDR3 sequence is CASSLVGRDRLSYNEQFF. For the CDR3, the DNA is TGTGCCAGCAGCTTAGTAGGGCGGGACCGGCTTTCTTACAATGAGCAGTTCTTC.

Comment on this clonotype: This may stem from a read error, because a much larger clone lies one nucleotide away. The rearrangement links TRBV2 to TRBJ2-3; no firm D call. The CDR3 spans 13 residues. Between the trimmed V and J ends, which lost 4 bases and 1 base, there was a span of 6 bases. Germline CDR1 reads SNHLY; CDR2 reads FYNNEI. CDR3 amino acids: CASSGVGTDTQYF. As DNA, the CDR3 is TGTGCCAGCAGTGGTGTAGGCACAGATACGCAGTATTTT.

This clonotype was observed a few times. The chain employs TRBV19 and TRBJ2-5; 10 bases map to TRBD1. Germline V gene sequence: CDR1 LNHDA, CDR2 SQIVND (reference sequence). After removal of 6 bases from V and 5 bases from J, the junction contained 9 bases not matched to a gene. This CDR3 region has 15 residues. The CDR3 loop reads CASRDPGTGVETQYF. The CDR3 DNA reads TGTGCCAGTAGGGACCCCGGGACAGGGGTGGAGACCCAGTACTTC.

This clonotype was seen at least ten times. The chain is built from TRBV7-2 and TRBJ1-1; 7 positions match TRBD1. Germline CDR1 and CDR2: SGHTA and FQGNSA. Trimming cost V 6 bases and J 2 bases; bases outside gene matches: 9. The CDR3 has 15 residues. In nucleotides, the CDR3 is TGTGCCAGCAGTAACTTCGGGACAGCTAACACTGAAGCTTTCTTT. Its translation is CASSNFGTANTEAFF. The full variable domain, with the rest looked up from reference TRBV7-2 and TRBJ1-1, is GAGVSQSPSNKVTEKGKDVELRCDPISGHTALYWYRQSLGQGLEFLIYFQGNSAPDKSGLPSDRFSAERTGGSVSTLTIQRTQQEDSAVYLCASSNFGTANTEAFFGQGTRLTVV.

This clonotype was observed a few times. CDR3 sequence reads: CASSPITGDTGELFF. The CDR3 nucleotides read TGTGCCAGCAGTCCAATTACAGGGGACACCGGGGAGCTGTTTTTT. The V gene is TRBV12-3 or TRBV12-4, the J gene TRBJ2-2; TRBD1 agrees at 7 bases. The CDR3 contains 15 residues. V was pared by 5 bases and J by 3 bases, with 6 bases of the junction left unmatched.

This clonotype was found many times. The V and J genes are TRBV7-9 and TRBJ2-7; D gene uncertain. The CDR3 totals 13 residues. Germline V CDR1 and CDR2: SEHNR, FQNEAQ (reference sequence). V was trimmed by 3 bases and J by 4 bases, leaving 10 bases between them. CDR3: CASSFSGFYEQYF. Here the CDR3 DNA reads TGTGCCAGCAGCTTTTCCGGCTTTTACGAGCAGTACTTC.

This clonotype was observed many times. The chain couples TRBV28 to TRBJ1-2; D might be TRBD1 (5 bases). V was cut by 6 bases and J by 6 bases, with 17 bases left in between. CDR1 is MDHEN, CDR2 SYDVKM, per germline. The CDR3 is 14 residues long. CDR3 residues: CASSLPGWGDGYTF. CDR3 coding DNA: TGTGCCAGCAGCTTACCCGGTTGGGGGGATGGCTACACCTTC.

This clonotype was observed a few times. The genes are TRBV10-3 and TRBJ2-1; TRBD2 matches 10 bases. CDR1 is ENHRY, CDR2 SYGVKD, per germline. The CDR3 length is 16 residues. J gave up 2 bases and V 5 bases, and 6 bases lay outside the gene matches. CDR3 loop: CAISRLAGATYNEQFF. In DNA form, the CDR3 reads TGTGCCATCAGTCGCCTAGCGGGAGCCACCTACAATGAGCAGTTCTTC.

This clonotype has more than one count but fewer than ten. The rearrangement uses TRBV29-1 and TRBJ2-2, with TRBD1 identical over 7 bases. The V gene end was trimmed by 1 base and the J gene end by 6 bases; junction bases not matched to a gene: 11. In germline, CDR1 is SQVTM, CDR2 ANQGSEA. This CDR3 is built from 16 residues. This chain's CDR3 is CSVEVVGDRDAGELFF. CDR3 sequence (DNA): TGCAGCGTTGAAGTCGTAGGCGACAGGGACGCCGGGGAGCTGTTTTTT.

The chain has TRBV12-3 or TRBV12-4 and TRBJ1-5; D is unresolved. Deletions cut 0 bases from V and 7 bases from J, with 13 bases between. This CDR3 is 15 amino acids long. CDR3 nucleotides: TGTGCCAGCAGTTTAGCCGGGAGCCCTCAACAGCCCCAGCATTTT. Residues: CASSLAGSPQQPQHF.